The T cell receptor (beta chain) under discussion was sequenced for a study of spatial heterogeneity in lung cancer. Across the study: Every unique TCR and UMI combination, on average, appeared more than ten times in raw reads.

This clonotype was counted ten times or more. The time point here: sample taken at primary tumor resection. Samples were donated by 72 untreated early-stage non-small cell lung cancer patients. Every molecule of TCR cDNA had its own unique molecular identifier. Using its own MiXCR run on the 5' RACE reads, TCRdb lists one record per CDR3 protein. The table shows under 10,000 distinct CDR3 sequences, with 9% to 10% occurring only once. V shed 6 bases, J shed 6 bases, and the junction held 9 bases outside the gene matches. CDR1 and CDR2 (germline): MNHEY, SVGEGT. This CDR3 spans 16 amino acids. The material was normal lung tissue next to the tumor, obtained at surgery. This sequence joins TRBV6-2 or TRBV6-3 and TRBJ1-6; 9 bases map to TRBD1. This TCR was sampled from a male donor with early-stage non-small cell lung cancer. The chain's CDR3 is CASSTRGQGINSPLHF. CDR3 DNA sequence: TGTGCCAGCAGCACCCGCGGACAGGGGATTAATTCACCCCTCCACTTT.